This T cell receptor beta chain was obtained from a study of blood T cell repertoires in COVID-19. About the research overall: Donors in the United States, Italy and Spain gave samples during acute or convalescent COVID-19.

In the original processing: Scientists estimated how many nucleated cells there were by amplifying reference gene primers. TCRdb keeps only in-frame clones here, not all; method: immunoSEQ multiplex PCR. For V, J and clone size, that table is used; D and trimming come from the DNA. The top ten hold about 0.5% of the sample, which has some 75,000 clones, approximately 90% seen once. This CDR3 has 14 amino acids. The germline V gene encodes CDR1 MNHNS and CDR2 SASEGT. V shed 2 bases and J 5 bases; nucleotides not matched to a gene: 3. The TCR originated in a man aged 60-69 years with acute or convalescent COVID-19. The sequencing input was peripheral blood. The rearrangement joins TRBV6-1 to TRBJ1-5, with 7 bases fitting TRBD1. CDR3 region: CASSERGLYQPQHF. CDR3 DNA: TGTGCCAGCAGTGAAAGGGGGCTCTATCAGCCCCAGCATTTT.